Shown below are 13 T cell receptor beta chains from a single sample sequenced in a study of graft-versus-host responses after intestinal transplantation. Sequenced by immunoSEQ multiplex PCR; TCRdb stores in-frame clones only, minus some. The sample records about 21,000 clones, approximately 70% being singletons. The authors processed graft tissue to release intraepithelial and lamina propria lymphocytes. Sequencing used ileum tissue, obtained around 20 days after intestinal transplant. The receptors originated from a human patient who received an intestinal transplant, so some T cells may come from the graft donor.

The CDR3 protein is CASSEGVGEQYF. The CDR3 DNA is TGCGCCAGCTCGGAGGGTGTAGGGGAGCAGTACTTC. J is TRBJ2-7 and V is TRBV10-2; D is possibly TRBD2 (6 bases). CDR3 length: 12 amino acids. Deletions cut 8 bases from V and 7 bases from J, with 15 bases between. Germline CDR1 and CDR2: WSHSY and SAAADI.

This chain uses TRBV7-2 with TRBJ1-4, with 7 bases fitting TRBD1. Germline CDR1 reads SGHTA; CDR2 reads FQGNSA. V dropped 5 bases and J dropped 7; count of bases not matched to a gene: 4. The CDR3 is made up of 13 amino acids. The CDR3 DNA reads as TGTGCCAGCAGCCAGGGGGACAGTGAAAAACTGTTTTTT. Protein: CASSQGDSEKLFF.

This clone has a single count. Here the CDR3 DNA reads TGTGCCAGCAGCCAAGGTCCTAGCGGGTCCTACGAGCAGTACTTC. As protein: CASSQGPSGSYEQYF. The chain uses TRBV4-2 and TRBJ2-7, with 8 bases fitting TRBD2. Germline trimming cut 1 base from V and 1 base from J; bases unmatched to any gene: 3. Germline CDR1 reads LGHNA; CDR2 reads YNFKEQ. This CDR3 spans 15 amino acids.

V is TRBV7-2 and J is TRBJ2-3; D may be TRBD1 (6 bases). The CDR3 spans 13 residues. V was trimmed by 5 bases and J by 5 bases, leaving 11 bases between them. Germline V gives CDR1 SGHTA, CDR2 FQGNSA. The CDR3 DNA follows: TGTGCCAGCAGCCTACTGACAGGAGATACGCAGTATTTT. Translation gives CASSLLTGDTQYF.

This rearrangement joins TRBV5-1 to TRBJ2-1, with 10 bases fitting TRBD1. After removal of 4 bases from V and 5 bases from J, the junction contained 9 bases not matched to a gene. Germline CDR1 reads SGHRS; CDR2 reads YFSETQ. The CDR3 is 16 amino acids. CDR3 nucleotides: TGCGCCAGCAGCATGCCGGGACAGGGGACGGACAATGAGCAGTTCTTC. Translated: CASSMPGQGTDNEQFF.

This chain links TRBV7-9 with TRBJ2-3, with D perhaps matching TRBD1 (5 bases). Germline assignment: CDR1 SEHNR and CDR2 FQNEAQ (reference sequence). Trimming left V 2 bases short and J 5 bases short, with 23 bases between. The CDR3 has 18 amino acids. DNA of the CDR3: TGTGCCAGCAGCTTATCTTTTTTCGGACACTTACTGGAAGATACGCAGTATTTT. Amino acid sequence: CASSLSFFGHLLEDTQYF.

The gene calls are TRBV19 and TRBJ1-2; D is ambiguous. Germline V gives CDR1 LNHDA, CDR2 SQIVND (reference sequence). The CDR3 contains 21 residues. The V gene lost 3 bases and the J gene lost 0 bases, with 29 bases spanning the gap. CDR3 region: CASSIWPRSPLSTRPNYGYTF. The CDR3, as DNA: TGTGCCAGTAGTATTTGGCCCCGCTCCCCCCTTTCGACAAGGCCTAACTATGGCTACACCTTC. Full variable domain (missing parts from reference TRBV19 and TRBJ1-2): DGGITQSPKYLFRKEGQNVTLSCEQNLNHDAMYWYRQDPGQGLRLIYYSQIVNDFQKGDIAEGYSVSREKKESFPLTVTSAQKNPTAFYLCASSIWPRSPLSTRPNYGYTFGSGTRLTVV.

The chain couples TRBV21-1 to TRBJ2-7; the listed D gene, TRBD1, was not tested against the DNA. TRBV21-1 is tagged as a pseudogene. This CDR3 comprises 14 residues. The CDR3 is CASSKVGVSYEQYF. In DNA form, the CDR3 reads TGTGCCAGCAGCAAAGTAGGGGTTTCCTACGAGCAGTACTTC.

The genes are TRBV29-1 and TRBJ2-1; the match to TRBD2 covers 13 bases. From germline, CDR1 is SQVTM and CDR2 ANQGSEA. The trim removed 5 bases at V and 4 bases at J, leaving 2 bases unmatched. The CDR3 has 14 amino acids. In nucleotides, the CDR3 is TGCAGCGTTATGGGACTAGCGGGGTACAATGAGCAGTTCTTC. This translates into CSVMGLAGYNEQFF.

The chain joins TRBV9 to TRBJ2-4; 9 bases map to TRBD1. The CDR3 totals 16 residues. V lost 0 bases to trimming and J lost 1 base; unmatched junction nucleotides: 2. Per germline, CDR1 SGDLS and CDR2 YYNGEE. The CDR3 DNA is TGTGCCAGCAGCGTAGACACAGGGGGCGCCAAAAACATTCAGTACTTC. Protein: CASSVDTGGAKNIQYF.

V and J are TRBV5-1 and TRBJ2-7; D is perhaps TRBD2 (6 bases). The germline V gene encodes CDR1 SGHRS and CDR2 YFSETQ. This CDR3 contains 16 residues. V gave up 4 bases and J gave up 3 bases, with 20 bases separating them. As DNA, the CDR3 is TGCGCCAGCAGCGGGCTCGTGGCGGGAAGTAGCTACGAGCAGTACTTC. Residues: CASSGLVAGSSYEQYF.

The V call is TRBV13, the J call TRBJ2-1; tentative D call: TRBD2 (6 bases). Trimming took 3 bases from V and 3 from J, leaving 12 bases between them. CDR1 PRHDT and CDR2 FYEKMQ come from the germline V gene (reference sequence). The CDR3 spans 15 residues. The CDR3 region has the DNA TGTGCCAGCAGCTTGGGAGGTTTCAACTACAATGAGCAGTTCTTC. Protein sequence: CASSLGGFNYNEQFF. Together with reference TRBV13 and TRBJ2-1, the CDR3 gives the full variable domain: AAGVIQSPRHLIKEKRETATLKCYPIPRHDTVYWYQQGPGQDPQFLISFYEKMQSDKGSIPDRFSAQQFSDYHSELNMSSLELGDSALYFCASSLGGFNYNEQFFGPGTRLTVL.

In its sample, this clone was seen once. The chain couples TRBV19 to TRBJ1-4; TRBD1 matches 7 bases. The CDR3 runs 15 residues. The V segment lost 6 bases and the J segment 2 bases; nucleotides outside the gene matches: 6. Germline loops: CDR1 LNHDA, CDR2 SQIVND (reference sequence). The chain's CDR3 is CASSEYRGTNEKLFF. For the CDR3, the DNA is TGTGCCAGTAGCGAATACAGGGGCACTAATGAAAAACTGTTTTTT.